This T cell receptor (beta chain) was found in a study of graft-versus-host responses after intestinal transplantation. About the research overall: Multivisceral, liver-intestinal, or isolated intestinal grafts were transplanted into recipients. Study conclusions and caveats: Analysis identified GvH clones in recipient marrow, with some appearing first in ileum or blood. Graft-donor T cell macrochimerism coincided with high graft-versus-host to host-versus-graft clonal ratios in allografts.

Only in-frame clones appear in the TCRdb table, and some are missing; sequencing was by immunoSEQ multiplex PCR. The sample carries 17,000 or so clones, approximately 38% recorded once. Responders labeled with CFSE (approximately 200,000) were plated with approximately 200,000 irradiated, violet-dye-labeled stimulators. Post-reaction sorting isolated proliferating CFSE-low CD3+CD4+ and CD3+CD8+ responders. This clone was seen a handful of times. The CDR3 is made up of 13 amino acids. Germline assignment: CDR1 MNHNY and CDR2 SVGAGI (reference sequence). The V gene lost 5 bases and the J gene lost 5 bases, with 13 bases spanning the gap.

The sequencing used alloreactive CD8+ T cells from a mixed lymphocyte reaction culture, collected before intestinal transplant. Described subset: CFSE-low proliferating T cells sorted from roughly 6-day pre-transplant mixed lymphocyte reaction (GvH or HvG direction). The sequence was collected from a human patient who received an intestinal transplant. The chain uses TRBV6-6 and TRBJ2-7; D is ambiguous. Written as DNA, the CDR3 is TGTGCCAGCAGTCCACCCGCCTTGGACGAGCAGTACTTC. Residues: CASSPPALDEQYF.